This note documents a single T cell receptor (beta chain) sequence. These data come from a study of blood T cell repertoires in COVID-19. Across the whole study: Samples of COVID-19 (acute and convalescent) were obtained from the United States, Italy and Spain. Sample material is recorded as cDNA or gDNA derived from T cells, B-cell-depleted T cells, or PBMCs.

Per the germline V gene, CDR1 is SGHNT and CDR2 is YYREEE (reference sequence). Trimming took 2 bases from V and 0 from J, leaving 3 bases between them. The CDR3 totals 14 residues. In the study's own analysis: Amplification of reference gene primers was used by the study to estimate nucleated cell counts. TCRdb's copy holds only in-frame clones and misses some; the assay was immunoSEQ multiplex PCR. The DNA gave D and trimming, while V, J and clone size come from that table. The sample has 50,000 to 70,000 clones, 75% to 80% seen once. The chain has TRBV5-4 and TRBJ1-6; unclear D gene. The clonotype originates from a man in his fifties with active or convalescent COVID-19. What was sequenced was peripheral blood. This CDR3 is CASSFNSYNSPLHF. Here the CDR3 DNA reads TGTGCCAGCAGCTTCAACTCCTATAATTCACCCCTCCACTTT. Full variable domain (rest looked up from reference TRBV5-4 and TRBJ1-6): ETGVTQSPTHLIKTRGQQVTLRCSSQSGHNTVSWYQQALGQGPQFIFQYYREEENGRGNFPPRFSGLQFPNYSSELNVNALELDDSALYLCASSFNSYNSPLHFGNGTRLTVT.